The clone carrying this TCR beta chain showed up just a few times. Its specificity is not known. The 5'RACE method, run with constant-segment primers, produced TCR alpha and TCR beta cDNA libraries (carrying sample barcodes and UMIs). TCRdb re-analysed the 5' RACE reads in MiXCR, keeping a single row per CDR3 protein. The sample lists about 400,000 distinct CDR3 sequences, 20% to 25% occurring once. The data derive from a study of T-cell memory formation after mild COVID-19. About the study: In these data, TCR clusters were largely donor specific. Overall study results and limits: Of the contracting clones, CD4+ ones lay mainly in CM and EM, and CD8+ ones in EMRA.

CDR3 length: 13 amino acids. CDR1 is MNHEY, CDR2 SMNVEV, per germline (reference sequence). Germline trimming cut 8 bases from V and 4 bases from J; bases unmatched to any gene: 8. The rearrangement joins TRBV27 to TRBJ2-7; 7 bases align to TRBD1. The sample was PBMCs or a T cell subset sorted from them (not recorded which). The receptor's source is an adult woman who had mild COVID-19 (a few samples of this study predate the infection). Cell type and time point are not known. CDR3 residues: CASGGQLAYEQYF. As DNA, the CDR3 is TGTGCCAGCGGGGGACAGTTAGCGTACGAGCAGTACTTC.